The 5 T cell receptor beta chains listed next were all sequenced from one sample in a study of blood T cell repertoires in COVID-19. The assay was immunoSEQ multiplex PCR, and TCRdb's table has in-frame clones only and misses some. The table includes under 200,000 clones, roughly 87% detected once. The sequenced sample was peripheral blood. The receptors were gathered from a woman in her 40s with acute or convalescent COVID-19.

This rearrangement joins TRBV6-5 to TRBJ2-1; tentative D call: TRBD2 (6 bases). CDR1 is MNHEY, CDR2 SVGAGI, per germline. The length of the CDR3 is 14 residues. V lost 5 bases and J 0 bases, leaving 8 bases between the germline ends. CDR3 sequence reads: CASSRGLSYNEQFF. CDR3 DNA: TGTGCCAGCAGTAGGGGACTCTCCTACAATGAGCAGTTCTTC.

The chain recombines TRBV5-1 with TRBJ1-1, with a weak D call TRBD1 (5 bases). The CDR3 length is 13 residues. Germline V gene sequence: CDR1 SGHRS, CDR2 YFSETQ. V was trimmed by 4 bases and J by 5 bases, leaving 12 bases between them. CDR3 amino acids: CASSPDTGTEAFF. The CDR3 nucleotides read TGCGCCAGCAGCCCCGATACAGGTACTGAAGCTTTCTTT.

The chain has TRBV29-1 and TRBJ2-1; the match to TRBD2 covers 7 bases. The CDR3 sequence is 17 residues long. The germline V gene has CDR1 SQVTM and CDR2 ANQGSEA. The V segment lost 6 bases and the J segment 0 bases; nucleotides outside the gene matches: 14. The chain's CDR3 is CSVPRGDAGGSYNEQFF. CDR3 bases: TGCAGCGTCCCCCGGGGGGACGCGGGCGGCTCCTACAATGAGCAGTTCTTC.

This clone showed up just once. The chain links TRBV28 to TRBJ1-2; 9 bases fit TRBD1. Per the germline V gene, CDR1 is MDHEN and CDR2 is SYDVKM. The length of the CDR3 is 15 residues. V lost 4 bases, J lost 7 bases, and 10 bases stayed unmatched. The CDR3, as DNA: TGTGCCAGCAGTTCCTGGCGGGGACAGGGCAGTGGCTACACCTTC. Translation: CASSSWRGQGSGYTF.

About this clone: The same CDR3 is also encoded by other DNA sequences in this sample. The chain links TRBV9 to TRBJ2-6; D is undetermined. The germline V gene encodes CDR1 SGDLS and CDR2 YYNGEE. V lost 3 bases and J 1 base, leaving 5 bases between the germline ends. This CDR3 is 14 amino acids long. CDR3 DNA: TGTGCCAGCAGCGCCCGGTCTGGGGCCAACGTCCTGACTTTC. Translating gives CASSARSGANVLTF.